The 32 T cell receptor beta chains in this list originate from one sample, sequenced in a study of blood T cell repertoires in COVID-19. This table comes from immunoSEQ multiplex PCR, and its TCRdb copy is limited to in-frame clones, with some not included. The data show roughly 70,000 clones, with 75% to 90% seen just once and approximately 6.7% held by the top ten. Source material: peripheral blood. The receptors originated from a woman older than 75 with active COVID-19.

In nucleotides, the CDR3 is TGTGCCAGCAGCTTCAGTGGCACCCTCCACTTT. Residues: CASSFSGTLHF. This chain joins TRBV7-2 and TRBJ1-6; D is ambiguous. The length of the CDR3 is 11 residues. The germline CDR1 and CDR2 sequences are SGHTA and FQGNSA. The V and J ends lost 3 bases and 14 bases respectively, with 8 bases between them.

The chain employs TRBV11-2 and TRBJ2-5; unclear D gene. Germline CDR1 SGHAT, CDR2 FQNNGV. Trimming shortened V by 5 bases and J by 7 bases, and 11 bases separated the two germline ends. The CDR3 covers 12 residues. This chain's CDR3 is CASSQYGGTQYF. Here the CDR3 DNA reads TGTGCCAGCAGCCAATACGGTGGGACCCAGTACTTC.

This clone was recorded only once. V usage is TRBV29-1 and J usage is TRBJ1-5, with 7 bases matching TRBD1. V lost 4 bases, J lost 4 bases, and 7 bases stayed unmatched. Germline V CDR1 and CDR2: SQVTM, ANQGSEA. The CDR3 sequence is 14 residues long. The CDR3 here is CSVAEGAQNQPQHF. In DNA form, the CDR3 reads TGCAGCGTTGCGGAGGGGGCTCAAAATCAGCCCCAGCATTTT.

The CDR3 loop reads CASSFLADTQYF. CDR3 sequence (DNA): TGTGCCAGCAGTTTTTTAGCAGATACGCAGTATTTT. The chain uses TRBV28 and TRBJ2-3; D gene ambiguous. The CDR3 has 12 residues. V dropped 3 bases and J dropped 4 bases, with 5 bases sitting between them. Germline V gives CDR1 MDHEN, CDR2 SYDVKM. The entire variable domain, with the rest obtained from reference TRBV28 and TRBJ2-3, is as follows: DVKVTQSSRYLVKRTGEKVFLECVQDMDHENMFWYRQDPGLGLRLIYFSYDVKMKEKGDIPEGYSVSREKKERFSLILESASTNQTSMYLCASSFLADTQYFGPGTRLTVL.

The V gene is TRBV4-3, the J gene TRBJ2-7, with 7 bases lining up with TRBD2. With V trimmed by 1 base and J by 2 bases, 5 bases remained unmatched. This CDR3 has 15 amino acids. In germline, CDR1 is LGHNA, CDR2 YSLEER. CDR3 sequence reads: CASSQGLAATYEQYF. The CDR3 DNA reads TGCGCCAGCAGCCAAGGGCTAGCGGCAACCTACGAGCAGTACTTC.

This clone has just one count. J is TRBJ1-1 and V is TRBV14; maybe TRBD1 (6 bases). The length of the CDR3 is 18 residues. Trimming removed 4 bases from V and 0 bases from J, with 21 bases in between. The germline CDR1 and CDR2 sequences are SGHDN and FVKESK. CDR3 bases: TGTGCCAGCAGCCCACTCACACGGGGGGCCCGGATGAACACTGAAGCTTTCTTT. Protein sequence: CASSPLTRGARMNTEAFF.

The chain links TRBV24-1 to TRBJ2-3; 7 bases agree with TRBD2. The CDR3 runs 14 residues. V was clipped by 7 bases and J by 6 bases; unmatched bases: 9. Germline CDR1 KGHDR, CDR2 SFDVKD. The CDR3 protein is CATRPREGSDTQYF. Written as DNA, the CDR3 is TGTGCCACCAGACCCAGGGAGGGGAGTGATACGCAGTATTTT.

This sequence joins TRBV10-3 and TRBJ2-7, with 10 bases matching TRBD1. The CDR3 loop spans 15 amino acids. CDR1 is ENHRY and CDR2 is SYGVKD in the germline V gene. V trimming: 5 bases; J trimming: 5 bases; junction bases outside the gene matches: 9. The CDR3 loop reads CAISNRDRGVDEQYF. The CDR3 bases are TGTGCCATCAGTAACCGGGACAGGGGAGTGGACGAGCAGTACTTC.

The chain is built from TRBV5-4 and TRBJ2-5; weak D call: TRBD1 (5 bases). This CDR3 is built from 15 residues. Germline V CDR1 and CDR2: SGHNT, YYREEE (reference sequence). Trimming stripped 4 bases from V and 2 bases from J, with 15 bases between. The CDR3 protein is CASSPSRVGQETQYF. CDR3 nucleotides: TGTGCCAGCAGCCCCTCCAGGGTTGGGCAAGAGACCCAGTACTTC.

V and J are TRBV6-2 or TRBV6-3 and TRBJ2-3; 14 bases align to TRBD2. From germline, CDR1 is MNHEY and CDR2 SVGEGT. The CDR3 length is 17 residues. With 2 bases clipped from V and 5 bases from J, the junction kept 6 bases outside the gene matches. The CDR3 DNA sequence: TGTGCCAGCAGTTACCCGGGACTAGCGGGAGTCAGAGATACGCAGTATTTT. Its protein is CASSYPGLAGVRDTQYF.

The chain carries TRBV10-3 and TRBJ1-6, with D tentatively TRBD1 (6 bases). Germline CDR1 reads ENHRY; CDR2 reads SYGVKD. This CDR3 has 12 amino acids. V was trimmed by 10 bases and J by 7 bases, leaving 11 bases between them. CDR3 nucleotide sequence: TGTGCCACCGCGGGGGCCAATTCACCCCTCCACTTT. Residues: CATAGANSPLHF.

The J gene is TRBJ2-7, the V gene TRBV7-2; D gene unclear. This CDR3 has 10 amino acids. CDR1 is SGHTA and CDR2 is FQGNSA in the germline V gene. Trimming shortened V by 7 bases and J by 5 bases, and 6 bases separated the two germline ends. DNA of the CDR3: TGTGCCAGCACTAAACACGAGCAGTACTTC. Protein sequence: CASTKHEQYF. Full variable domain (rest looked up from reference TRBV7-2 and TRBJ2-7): GAGVSQSPSNKVTEKGKDVELRCDPISGHTALYWYRQSLGQGLEFLIYFQGNSAPDKSGLPSDRFSAERTGGSVSTLTIQRTQQEDSAVYLCASTKHEQYFGPGTRLTVT.

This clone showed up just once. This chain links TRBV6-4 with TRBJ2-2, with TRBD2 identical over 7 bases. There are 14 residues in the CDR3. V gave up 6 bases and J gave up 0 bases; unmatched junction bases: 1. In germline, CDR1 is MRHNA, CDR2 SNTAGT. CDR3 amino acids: CASRAGANTGELFF. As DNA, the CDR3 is TGTGCCAGCAGGGCGGGAGCGAACACCGGGGAGCTGTTTTTT.

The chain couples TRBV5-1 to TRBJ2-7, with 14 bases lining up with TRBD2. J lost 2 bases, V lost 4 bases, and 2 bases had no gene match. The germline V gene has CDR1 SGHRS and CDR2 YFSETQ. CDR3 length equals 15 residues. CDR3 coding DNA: TGCGCCAGCAGCACGGGACTAGCGGGAGCCTACGAGCAGTACTTC. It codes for CASSTGLAGAYEQYF. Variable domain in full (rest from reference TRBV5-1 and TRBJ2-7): KAGVTQTPRYLIKTRGQQVTLSCSPISGHRSVSWYQQTPGQGLQFLFEYFSETQRNKGNFPGRFSGRQFSNSRSEMNVSTLELGDSALYLCASSTGLAGAYEQYFGPGTRLTVT.

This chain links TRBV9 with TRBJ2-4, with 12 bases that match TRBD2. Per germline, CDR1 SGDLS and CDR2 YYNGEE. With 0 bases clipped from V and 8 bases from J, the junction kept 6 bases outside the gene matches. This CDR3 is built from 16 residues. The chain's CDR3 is CASSVGASGRGDIQYF. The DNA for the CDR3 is TGTGCCAGCAGCGTAGGGGCTAGCGGGAGGGGGGACATTCAGTACTTC.

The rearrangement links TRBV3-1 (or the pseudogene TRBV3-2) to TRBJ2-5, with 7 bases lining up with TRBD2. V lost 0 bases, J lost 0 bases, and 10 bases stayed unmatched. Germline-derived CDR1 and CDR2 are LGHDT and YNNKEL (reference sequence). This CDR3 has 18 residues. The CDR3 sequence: CASSQDPSLAPYQETQYF. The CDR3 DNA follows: TGTGCCAGCAGCCAAGATCCCTCACTAGCGCCGTACCAAGAGACCCAGTACTTC.

CDR3 bases: TGTGCCAGCAGGCGTTCCGGGACTAGCGCGAATGAGCAGTTCTTC. Translation gives CASRRSGTSANEQFF. The genes are TRBV27 and TRBJ2-1, with 10 bases matching TRBD2. CDR3 size: 15 residues. The J segment lost 7 bases and the V segment lost 6 bases, leaving 9 bases of the junction unmatched. Germline V lookup: CDR1 MNHEY, CDR2 SMNVEV (reference sequence).

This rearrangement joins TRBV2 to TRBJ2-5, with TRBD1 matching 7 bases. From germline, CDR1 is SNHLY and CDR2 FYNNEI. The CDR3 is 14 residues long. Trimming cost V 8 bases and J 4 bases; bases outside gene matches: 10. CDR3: CASGWTGPGETQYF. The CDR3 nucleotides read TGTGCCAGCGGATGGACAGGCCCTGGAGAGACCCAGTACTTC.

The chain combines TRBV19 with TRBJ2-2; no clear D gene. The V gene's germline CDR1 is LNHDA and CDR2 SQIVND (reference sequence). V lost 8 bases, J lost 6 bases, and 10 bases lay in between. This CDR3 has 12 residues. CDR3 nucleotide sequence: TGTGCCAGTGACCCAGGCCCCGGGGAGCTGTTTTTT. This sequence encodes CASDPGPGELFF.

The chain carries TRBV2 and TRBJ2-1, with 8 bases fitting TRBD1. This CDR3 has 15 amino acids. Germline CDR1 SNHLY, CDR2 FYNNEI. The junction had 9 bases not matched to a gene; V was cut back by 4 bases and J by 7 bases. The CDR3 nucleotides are TGTGCCAGCAGTGGGAGGCAGGGGGCCGCTAATGAGCAGTTCTTC. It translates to CASSGRQGAANEQFF.

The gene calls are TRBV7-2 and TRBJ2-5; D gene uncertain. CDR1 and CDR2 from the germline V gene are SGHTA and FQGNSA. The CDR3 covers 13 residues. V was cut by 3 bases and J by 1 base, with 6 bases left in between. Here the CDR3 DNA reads TGTGCCAGCAGCTTTCTTTTCCAAGAGACCCAGTACTTC. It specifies CASSFLFQETQYF.

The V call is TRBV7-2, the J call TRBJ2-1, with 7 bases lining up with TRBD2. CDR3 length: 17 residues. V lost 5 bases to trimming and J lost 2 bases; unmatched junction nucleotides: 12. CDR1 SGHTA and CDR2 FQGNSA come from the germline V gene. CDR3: CASSPGRVLATYNEQFF. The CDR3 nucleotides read TGTGCCAGCAGCCCAGGGCGGGTACTAGCGACCTACAATGAGCAGTTCTTC.

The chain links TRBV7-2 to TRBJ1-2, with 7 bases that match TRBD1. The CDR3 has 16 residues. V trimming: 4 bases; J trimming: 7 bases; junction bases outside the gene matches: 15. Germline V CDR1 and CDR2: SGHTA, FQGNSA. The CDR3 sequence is CASSSAYLTGSTGYTF. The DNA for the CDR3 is TGTGCCAGCAGCTCGGCCTATCTGACAGGGAGTACTGGCTACACCTTC. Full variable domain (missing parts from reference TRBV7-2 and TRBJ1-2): GAGVSQSPSNKVTEKGKDVELRCDPISGHTALYWYRQSLGQGLEFLIYFQGNSAPDKSGLPSDRFSAERTGGSVSTLTIQRTQQEDSAVYLCASSSAYLTGSTGYTFGSGTRLTVV.

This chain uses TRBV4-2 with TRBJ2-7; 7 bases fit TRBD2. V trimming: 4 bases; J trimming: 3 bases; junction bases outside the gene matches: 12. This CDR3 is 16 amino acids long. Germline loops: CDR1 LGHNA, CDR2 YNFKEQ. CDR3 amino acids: CASSPRDYASGYEQYF. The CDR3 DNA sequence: TGTGCCAGCAGCCCCCGGGACTACGCGTCTGGCTACGAGCAGTACTTC.

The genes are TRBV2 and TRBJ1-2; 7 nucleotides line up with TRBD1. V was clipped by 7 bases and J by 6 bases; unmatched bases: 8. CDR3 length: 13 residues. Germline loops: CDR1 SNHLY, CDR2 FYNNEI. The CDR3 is CASIVDRVDGYTF. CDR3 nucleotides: TGTGCCAGCATCGTCGACAGGGTTGATGGCTACACCTTC.

The chain's CDR3 is CASSVVDVSGDRDWRSTEAFF. CDR3 sequence (DNA): TGTGCCAGCAGCGTAGTAGATGTCTCGGGGGACAGGGACTGGCGGAGCACTGAAGCTTTCTTT. J is TRBJ1-1 and V is TRBV9, with 9 bases matching TRBD1. The CDR3 sequence is 21 residues long. V dropped 0 bases and J dropped 4; count of bases not matched to a gene: 22. From germline, CDR1 is SGDLS and CDR2 YYNGEE.

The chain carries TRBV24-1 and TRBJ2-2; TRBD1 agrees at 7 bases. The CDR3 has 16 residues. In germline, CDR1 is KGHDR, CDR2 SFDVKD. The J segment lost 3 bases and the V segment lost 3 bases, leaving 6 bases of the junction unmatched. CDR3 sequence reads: CATSDAPGQYTGELFF. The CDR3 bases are TGTGCCACCAGTGATGCACCGGGACAGTACACCGGGGAGCTGTTTTTT.

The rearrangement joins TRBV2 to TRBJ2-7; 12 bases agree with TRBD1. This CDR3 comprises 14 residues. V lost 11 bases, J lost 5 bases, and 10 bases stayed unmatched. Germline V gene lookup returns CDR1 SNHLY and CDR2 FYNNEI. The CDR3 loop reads CASVRDRGRHEQYF. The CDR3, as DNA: TGTGCCTCAGTCCGGGACAGGGGGCGTCACGAGCAGTACTTC.

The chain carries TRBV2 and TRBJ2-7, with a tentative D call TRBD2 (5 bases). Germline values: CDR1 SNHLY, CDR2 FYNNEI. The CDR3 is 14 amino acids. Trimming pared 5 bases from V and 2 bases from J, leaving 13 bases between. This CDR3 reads CASSPREQTYEQYF. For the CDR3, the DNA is TGTGCCAGCAGTCCCCGGGAACAGACCTACGAGCAGTACTTC.

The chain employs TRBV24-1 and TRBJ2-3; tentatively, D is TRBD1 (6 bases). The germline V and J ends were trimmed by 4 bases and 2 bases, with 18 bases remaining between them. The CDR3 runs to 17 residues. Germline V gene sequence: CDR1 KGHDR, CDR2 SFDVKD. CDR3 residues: CATSDQTTGTFTDTQYF. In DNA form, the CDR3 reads TGTGCCACCAGTGACCAGACTACAGGGACCTTCACAGATACGCAGTATTTT.

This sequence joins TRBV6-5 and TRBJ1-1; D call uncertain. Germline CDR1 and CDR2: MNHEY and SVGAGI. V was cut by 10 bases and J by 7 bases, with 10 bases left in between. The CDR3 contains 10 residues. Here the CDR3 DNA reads TGTGCCACCGCGTTAATTGAAGCTTTCTTT. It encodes CATALIEAFF.

CDR3 sequence: CASSATGFTTEAFF. CDR3 in DNA: TGTGCCAGCAGTGCGACAGGGTTCACCACTGAAGCTTTCTTT. The chain combines TRBV25-1 with TRBJ1-1; 7 nucleotides line up with TRBD1. The CDR3 spans 14 residues. CDR1 and CDR2 from the germline V gene are MGHDK and SYGVNS. Germline trimming cut 4 bases from V and 4 bases from J; bases unmatched to any gene: 6. The full variable domain, with the rest looked up from reference TRBV25-1 and TRBJ1-1, is EADIYQTPRYLVIGTGKKITLECSQTMGHDKMYWYQQDPGMELHLIHYSYGVNSTEKGDLSSESTVSRIRTEHFPLTLESARPSHTSQYLCASSATGFTTEAFFGQGTRLTVV.